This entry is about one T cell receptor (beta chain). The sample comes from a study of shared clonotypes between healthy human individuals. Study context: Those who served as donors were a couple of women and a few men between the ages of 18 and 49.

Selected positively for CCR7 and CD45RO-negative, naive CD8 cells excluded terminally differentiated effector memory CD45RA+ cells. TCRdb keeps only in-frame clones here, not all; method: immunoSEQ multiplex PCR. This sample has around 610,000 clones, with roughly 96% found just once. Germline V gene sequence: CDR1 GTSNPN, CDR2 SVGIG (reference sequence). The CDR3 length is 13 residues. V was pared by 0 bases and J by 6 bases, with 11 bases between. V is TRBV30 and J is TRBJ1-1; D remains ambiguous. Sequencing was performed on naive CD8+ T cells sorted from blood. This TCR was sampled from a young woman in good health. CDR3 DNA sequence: TGTGCCTGGAGTGTACCTTGGGCATCTGAAGCTTTCTTT. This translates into CAWSVPWASEAFF.